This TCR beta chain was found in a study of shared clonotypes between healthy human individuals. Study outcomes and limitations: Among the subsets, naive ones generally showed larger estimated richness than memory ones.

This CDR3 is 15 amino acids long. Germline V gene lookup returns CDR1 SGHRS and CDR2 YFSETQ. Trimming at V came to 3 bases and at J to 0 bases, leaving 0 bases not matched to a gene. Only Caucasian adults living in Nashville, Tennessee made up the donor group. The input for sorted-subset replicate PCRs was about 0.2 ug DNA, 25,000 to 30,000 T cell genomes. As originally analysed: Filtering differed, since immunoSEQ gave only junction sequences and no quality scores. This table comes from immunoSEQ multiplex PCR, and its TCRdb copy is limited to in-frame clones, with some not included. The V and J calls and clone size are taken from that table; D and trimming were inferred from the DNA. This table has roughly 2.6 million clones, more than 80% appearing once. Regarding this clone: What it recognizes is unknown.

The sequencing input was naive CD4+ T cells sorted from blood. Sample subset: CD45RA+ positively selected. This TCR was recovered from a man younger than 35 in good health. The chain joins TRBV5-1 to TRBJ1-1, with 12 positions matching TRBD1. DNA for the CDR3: TGCGCCAGCAGCTGGGACAGGGGGCTGAACACTGAAGCTTTCTTT. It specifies CASSWDRGLNTEAFF.